These 8 T cell receptor beta chains share one sample of origin, sequenced in a study of control samples from healthy donors and cancer patients (dated by TCRdb to 2020 to 2022). Library preparation employed the immunoSEQ multiplex PCR assay. TCRdb took this table from immuneACCESS and kept in-frame rearrangements with V and J called. Such tables lack part of the clones; where checked against another copy, unresolved V genes explain under half of the gap, and the rest is unexplained. The sample includes 100,000 to 150,000 clones, with around 87% observed a single time. Jointly, the top ten make up approximately 2.9% of the sample. The source material was blood. Receptors originate from a man aged 55-75 years in good health.

The rearrangement uses TRBV5-1 and TRBJ2-1; 7 bases are shared with TRBD2. The V segment lost 4 bases and the J segment 3 bases; nucleotides outside the gene matches: 10. Germline loops: CDR1 SGHRS, CDR2 YFSETQ. The CDR3 covers 16 residues. In DNA form, the CDR3 reads TGCGCCAGCAGCGGGTCACTAGCGACGTTCTACAATGAGCAGTTCTTC. Translated, it gives CASSGSLATFYNEQFF.

Only a few counts were recorded for this clone. The genes are TRBV6-1 and TRBJ1-5, with D tentatively TRBD1 (6 bases). This CDR3 contains 15 residues. Germline loops: CDR1 MNHNS, CDR2 SASEGT. V shed 3 bases and J shed 7 bases, with 16 bases lying between them. This CDR3 is CASSDVGAETQPQHF. The CDR3 coding sequence is TGTGCCAGCAGTGACGTGGGGGCGGAAACCCAGCCCCAGCATTTT.

The chain joins TRBV5-6 to TRBJ1-1, with D unresolved. Germline V gene sequence: CDR1 SGHDT, CDR2 YYEEEE. The CDR3 is 13 residues long. The germline V and J ends were trimmed by 0 bases and 8 bases, with 11 bases remaining between them. The CDR3 coding sequence is TGTGCCAGCAGCTTGGCGCCAACATTGGAAGCTTTCTTT. Its translation is CASSLAPTLEAFF.

Worth noting for this clone: One junction end does not reproduce the germline sequence, and a read error may be involved. The CDR3 protein is CSTGIIYASTDTQYF. The DNA for the CDR3 is TGTTCGACAGGGATTATTTACGCTAGCACTGATACGCAGTATTTT. The gene calls are TRBV6-5 and TRBJ2-3; 7 bases align to TRBD1. Germline lookup yields CDR1 MNHEY and CDR2 SVGAGI. The CDR3 is 15 amino acids.

This rearrangement joins TRBV28 to TRBJ2-7, with 7 bases matching TRBD2. V dropped 2 bases and J dropped 5; count of bases not matched to a gene: 6. CDR1 is MDHEN, CDR2 SYDVKM, per germline. The CDR3 spans 14 residues. CDR3 in amino acids: CASSLHGGYNEQYF. The CDR3 bases are TGTGCCAGCAGTTTACACGGGGGGTATAACGAGCAGTACTTC. The whole variable domain, remainder taken from reference TRBV28 and TRBJ2-7, is DVKVTQSSRYLVKRTGEKVFLECVQDMDHENMFWYRQDPGLGLRLIYFSYDVKMKEKGDIPEGYSVSREKKERFSLILESASTNQTSMYLCASSLHGGYNEQYFGPGTRLTVT.

The chain uses TRBV27 and TRBJ2-3; D remains ambiguous. The CDR3 is made up of 9 amino acids. CDR1 is MNHEY, CDR2 SMNVEV, per germline (reference sequence). The CDR3 here is CAFTDTQYF. The CDR3 coding sequence is TGTGCTTTCACAGATACGCAGTATTTT.

The chain couples TRBV2 to TRBJ1-4; D is unresolved. In germline, CDR1 is SNHLY, CDR2 FYNNEI. Trimming removed 7 bases at V and 4 bases at J, with 10 bases between. The CDR3 extends over 13 amino acids. The CDR3 nucleotides read TGTGCCAGCATCGAGAGGGTTAATGAAAAACTGTTTTTT. It translates to CASIERVNEKLFF.

This clone is a singleton in its sample. This sample includes further DNA sequences coding for the same CDR3. The chain couples TRBV20-1 to TRBJ2-7; the D is unclear. The V gene lost 1 base and the J gene lost 3 bases, with 1 base spanning the gap. In germline, CDR1 is DFQATT, CDR2 SNEGSKA (reference sequence). The CDR3 spans 10 residues. CDR3 sequence: CSARGYEQYF. The CDR3 coding sequence is TGCAGTGCTAGAGGCTACGAGCAGTACTTC.